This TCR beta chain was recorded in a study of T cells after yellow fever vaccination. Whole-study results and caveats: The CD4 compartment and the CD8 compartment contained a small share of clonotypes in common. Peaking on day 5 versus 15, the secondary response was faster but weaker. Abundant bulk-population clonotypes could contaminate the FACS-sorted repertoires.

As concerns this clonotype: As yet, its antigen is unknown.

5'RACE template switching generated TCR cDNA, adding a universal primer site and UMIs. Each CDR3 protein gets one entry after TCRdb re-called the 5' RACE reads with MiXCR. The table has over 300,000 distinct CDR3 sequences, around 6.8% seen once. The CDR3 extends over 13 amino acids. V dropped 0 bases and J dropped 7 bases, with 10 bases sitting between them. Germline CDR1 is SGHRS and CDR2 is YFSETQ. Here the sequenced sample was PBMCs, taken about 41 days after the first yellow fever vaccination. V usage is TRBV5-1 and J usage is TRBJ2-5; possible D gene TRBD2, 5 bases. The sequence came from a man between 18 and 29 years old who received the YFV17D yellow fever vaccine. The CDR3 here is CASSLAGMGTQYF. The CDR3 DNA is TGCGCCAGCAGCTTGGCGGGGATGGGGACCCAGTACTTC.